Following are 27 T cell receptor beta chains from one sample sequenced in a study of cytomegalovirus exposure and HLA in healthy donors. The PCR had 60 Vbeta and 13 Jbeta primers. Measured with immunoSEQ multiplex PCR; TCRdb has only the in-frame clones, and not every one. This sample's table has 75,000 to 95,000 clones. What was sequenced was PBMCs. The receptor set was obtained from a woman aged 55-75 years in good health and CMV-seronegative.

The CDR3 is CATSAYGQGLSGANVLTF. As DNA, the CDR3 is TGTGCCACCAGCGCCTATGGACAGGGACTCTCTGGGGCCAACGTCCTGACTTTC. The chain joins TRBV15 to TRBJ2-6; TRBD1 matches at 8 bases. Germline lookup yields CDR1 LNHNV and CDR2 YYDKDF (reference sequence). This CDR3 is built from 18 residues. J lost 0 bases, V lost 5 bases, and 9 bases had no gene match.

This chain connects TRBV6-5 to TRBJ2-1; D possibly corresponds to TRBD1 (5 bases). Trimming stripped 2 bases from V and 2 bases from J, with 10 bases between. Germline lookup yields CDR1 MNHEY and CDR2 SVGAGI. This CDR3 is 15 amino acids long. The CDR3 DNA follows: TGTGCCAGCAGTTACCAGGGTGTAACCTACAATGAGCAGTTCTTC. Encoded protein: CASSYQGVTYNEQFF.

The chain uses TRBV19 and TRBJ1-5, with unresolved D. The CDR3 totals 14 residues. Germline CDR1 and CDR2: LNHDA and SQIVND (reference sequence). V gave up 5 bases and J gave up 3 bases, with 11 bases separating them. In DNA form, the CDR3 reads TGTGCCAGTAGTGATCGGAGCGTCAATCAGCCCCAGCATTTT. Encoded protein: CASSDRSVNQPQHF.

The J gene is TRBJ1-3, the V gene TRBV10-3; D is possibly TRBD1 (6 bases). V was shortened by 11 bases and J by 4 bases, with 18 bases between the two germline ends. Germline loops: CDR1 ENHRY, CDR2 SYGVKD. The CDR3 extends over 14 amino acids. CDR3 loop: CAGRQDYSGNTIYF. CDR3 sequence (DNA): TGTGCCGGGCGACAGGATTATTCCGGAAACACCATATATTTT.

The chain combines TRBV6-5 with TRBJ1-2; the D gene is possibly TRBD1 (6 bases). CDR1 is MNHEY, CDR2 SVGAGI, per germline. V gave up 8 bases and J gave up 4 bases, with 20 bases separating them. There are 15 residues in the CDR3. The CDR3 coding sequence is TGTGCCAGCTCGAACGGTGGGGGCGCCGGCTATGGCTACACCTTC. This gives the protein CASSNGGGAGYGYTF.

The CDR3 is CASSPDRARYTF. The CDR3 DNA sequence: TGTGCCAGCTCACCCGACAGGGCCCGCTACACCTTC. This chain links TRBV18 with TRBJ1-2; 7 bases match TRBD1. V shed 3 bases and J 9 bases; nucleotides not matched to a gene: 4. This CDR3 region has 12 residues. Germline V gene lookup returns CDR1 KGHSH and CDR2 LQKENI.

The gene calls are TRBV27 and TRBJ2-1; 8 positions agree with TRBD2. V shed 6 bases and J 5 bases; nucleotides not matched to a gene: 12. The CDR3 covers 16 residues. Germline V gene lookup returns CDR1 MNHEY and CDR2 SMNVEV (reference sequence). CDR3: CASSLGSGRGNNEQFF. The CDR3 region has the DNA TGTGCCAGCAGCTTAGGAAGCGGGAGAGGGAACAATGAGCAGTTCTTC.

The chain uses TRBV10-3 and TRBJ2-3, with D maybe TRBD2 (6 bases). CDR3 length equals 15 residues. V was trimmed by 6 bases and J by 3 bases, leaving 16 bases between them. CDR1 and CDR2 (germline): ENHRY, SYGVKD. The CDR3 nucleotides read TGTGCCATCAGCGGAGGGCCGACTACTACAGATACGCAGTATTTT. Protein sequence: CAISGGPTTTDTQYF.

V is TRBV5-4 and J is TRBJ2-2; 8 bases agree with TRBD1. V dropped 4 bases and J dropped 1; count of bases not matched to a gene: 12. Germline V gives CDR1 SGHNT, CDR2 YYREEE (reference sequence). The CDR3 contains 18 residues. CDR3 nucleotide sequence: TGTGCCAGCAGCGATGACGTCGGACAGGGAATGAACACCGGGGAGCTGTTTTTT. It translates to CASSDDVGQGMNTGELFF.

The genes are TRBV28 and TRBJ2-7; 8 bases align to TRBD2. Germline lookup yields CDR1 MDHEN and CDR2 SYDVKM. J gave up 0 bases and V 6 bases, and 10 bases lay outside the gene matches. The CDR3 has 16 residues. The CDR3 loop reads CASRGTLAGSSYEQYF. CDR3 DNA: TGTGCCAGCAGGGGGACCTTAGCGGGGAGCTCCTACGAGCAGTACTTC.

The V gene is TRBV18, the J gene TRBJ2-5; no clear D gene. V lost 2 bases and J 5 bases, leaving 9 bases between the germline ends. CDR1 and CDR2 (germline): KGHSH, LQKENI. This CDR3 has 13 residues. The CDR3 coding sequence is TGTGCCAGCTCACCATCTCTACGGGAGACCCAGTACTTC. This translates into CASSPSLRETQYF.

V and J are TRBV6-1 and TRBJ1-2; D may be TRBD1 (6 bases). This CDR3 spans 15 amino acids. V was trimmed by 0 bases and J by 5 bases, leaving 13 bases between them. The germline V gene encodes CDR1 MNHNS and CDR2 SASEGT. The CDR3 loop reads CASSEATGQRYGYTF. In nucleotides, the CDR3 is TGTGCCAGCAGTGAAGCGACAGGCCAAAGGTATGGCTACACCTTC.

This chain links TRBV10-1 with TRBJ2-5, with D possibly matching TRBD1 (6 bases). The J call is doubtful: the DNA matches TRBJ2-7 better. The germline V gene has CDR1 WNHNN and CDR2 SYGVQD (reference sequence). The CDR3 loop spans 11 amino acids. CDR3 sequence reads: CASSTQGEQYF. The CDR3 DNA sequence: TGCGCCAGCAGCACACAGGGCGAGCAGTACTTC.

This chain links TRBV5-5 with TRBJ1-5; 9 bases fit TRBD1. Germline lookup yields CDR1 SGHKS and CDR2 YYEKEE (reference sequence). The CDR3 loop spans 15 amino acids. Trimming at V came to 4 bases and at J to 6 bases, leaving 8 bases not matched to a gene. CDR3 loop: CASSEQGARSQPQHF. CDR3 bases: TGTGCCAGCAGCGAACAGGGGGCGCGTAGTCAGCCCCAGCATTTT.

The CDR3 DNA sequence: TGCGCCAGCAGCCAGACAGACCGCCCCCTGAACACTGAAGCTTTCTTT. It codes for CASSQTDRPLNTEAFF. The chain is built from TRBV5-1 and TRBJ1-1, with a weak D call TRBD1 (5 bases). This CDR3 comprises 16 residues. V dropped 4 bases and J dropped 0 bases, with 16 bases sitting between them. The V gene's germline CDR1 is SGHRS and CDR2 YFSETQ. Combining the CDR3 with reference TRBV5-1 and TRBJ1-1 gives the whole variable domain KAGVTQTPRYLIKTRGQQVTLSCSPISGHRSVSWYQQTPGQGLQFLFEYFSETQRNKGNFPGRFSGRQFSNSRSEMNVSTLELGDSALYLCASSQTDRPLNTEAFFGQGTRLTVV.

V is TRBV25-1 and J is TRBJ2-3, with a tentative D call TRBD2 (6 bases). CDR1 and CDR2 (germline): MGHDK, SYGVNS. There are 14 residues in the CDR3. V gave up 1 base and J gave up 3 bases, with 8 bases separating them. In DNA form, the CDR3 reads TGTGCCAGCAGTGAATCTGGGAGGACAGATACGCAGTATTTT. Its protein is CASSESGRTDTQYF.

This chain links TRBV7-9 with TRBJ1-4; no firm D call. With 5 bases removed from V and 8 bases from J, the gap between germline ends came to 15 bases. CDR1 is SEHNR, CDR2 FQNEAQ, per germline (reference sequence). CDR3 length: 14 residues. CDR3 DNA: TGTGCCAGCAGCCCCGACCGGTTGGGCGAAAAACTGTTTTTT. Residues: CASSPDRLGEKLFF.

The genes are TRBV25-1 and TRBJ2-1; weak D call: TRBD1 (5 bases). Between the trimmed V and J ends, which lost 1 base and 11 bases, there was a span of 15 bases. The CDR3 is 14 residues long. CDR1 MGHDK and CDR2 SYGVNS come from the germline V gene. CDR3 nucleotide sequence: TGTGCCAGCAGTGAATTTGGGGCTCTGGCAAAGCAGTTCTTC. This encodes CASSEFGALAKQFF. Drawing the rest from reference TRBV25-1 and TRBJ2-1, the complete variable domain is EADIYQTPRYLVIGTGKKITLECSQTMGHDKMYWYQQDPGMELHLIHYSYGVNSTEKGDLSSESTVSRIRTEHFPLTLESARPSHTSQYLCASSEFGALAKQFFGPGTRLTVL.

V is TRBV29-1 and J is TRBJ2-7; maybe TRBD1 (5 bases). This CDR3 is built from 13 residues. Trimming pared 2 bases from V and 5 bases from J, leaving 13 bases between. Germline V CDR1 and CDR2: SQVTM, ANQGSEA. The CDR3 loop reads CSVEKTQGHEQYF. DNA for the CDR3: TGCAGCGTTGAAAAAACTCAGGGCCACGAGCAGTACTTC.

The V gene is TRBV6-4, the J gene TRBJ2-1; weak D call: TRBD1 (6 bases). V shed 6 bases and J shed 1 base, with 28 bases lying between them. The CDR3 totals 20 residues. CDR1 is MRHNA and CDR2 is SNTAGT in the germline V gene. This CDR3 is CASSPFSPRGLGESYNEQFF. As DNA, the CDR3 is TGTGCCAGCAGCCCGTTTTCCCCGAGGGGGTTGGGGGAATCCTACAATGAGCAGTTCTTC.

This chain joins TRBV5-4 and TRBJ2-5, with 15 nucleotides matching TRBD2. Germline CDR1 is SGHNT and CDR2 is YYREEE (reference sequence). Trimming removed 3 bases from V and 4 bases from J; junction bases left unmatched: 4. The CDR3 covers 16 residues. This chain's CDR3 is CASSWGLAGGGETQYF. The DNA of the CDR3 is TGTGCCAGCAGCTGGGGACTAGCGGGAGGAGGAGAGACCCAGTACTTC. The full variable domain, in which reference TRBV5-4 and TRBJ2-5 provide the parts outside the CDR3, is ETGVTQSPTHLIKTRGQQVTLRCSSQSGHNTVSWYQQALGQGPQFIFQYYREEENGRGNFPPRFSGLQFPNYSSELNVNALELDDSALYLCASSWGLAGGGETQYFGPGTRLLVL.

This rearrangement joins TRBV19 to TRBJ2-3; 12 positions match TRBD2. The CDR3 loop spans 15 amino acids. Trimming at V came to 6 bases and at J to 6 bases, leaving 7 bases not matched to a gene. The germline V gene encodes CDR1 LNHDA and CDR2 SQIVND (reference sequence). The CDR3: CASSKTSGSADTQYF. DNA of the CDR3: TGTGCCAGTAGCAAGACTAGCGGGAGTGCGGATACGCAGTATTTT.

The chain is built from TRBV19 and TRBJ2-7, with 8 bases fitting TRBD1. The V segment lost 4 bases and the J segment 6 bases; nucleotides outside the gene matches: 8. The CDR3 has 14 amino acids. CDR1 is LNHDA, CDR2 SQIVND, per germline (reference sequence). The CDR3 is CASSNRDRSFEQYF. For the CDR3, the DNA is TGTGCCAGTAGTAACCGGGACAGGTCGTTCGAGCAGTACTTC. Full variable domain (remainder filled in from reference TRBV19 and TRBJ2-7): DGGITQSPKYLFRKEGQNVTLSCEQNLNHDAMYWYRQDPGQGLRLIYYSQIVNDFQKGDIAEGYSVSREKKESFPLTVTSAQKNPTAFYLCASSNRDRSFEQYFGPGTRLTVT.

The gene calls are TRBV28 and TRBJ1-5; D gene ambiguous. CDR1 is MDHEN and CDR2 is SYDVKM in the germline V gene. The ends were cut back, 7 bases at V and 0 bases at J, with 7 bases in the middle. The CDR3 totals 13 residues. The CDR3 region is CASTYSSNQPQHF. The CDR3, as DNA: TGTGCCAGCACCTACAGTAGCAATCAGCCCCAGCATTTT.

V is TRBV7-2 and J is TRBJ1-2; the D is unclear. The CDR3 runs to 13 residues. Between the trimmed V and J ends, which lost 5 bases and 1 base, there was a span of 8 bases. Germline assignment: CDR1 SGHTA and CDR2 FQGNSA. CDR3 bases: TGTGCCAGCAGCCCTCGGAGTAACTATGGCTACACCTTC. Encoded protein: CASSPRSNYGYTF.

The V gene is TRBV27, the J gene TRBJ2-7, with 7 bases aligning to TRBD2. Trimming cost V 7 bases and J 2 bases; bases outside gene matches: 5. This CDR3 is built from 13 residues. Germline V gene sequence: CDR1 MNHEY, CDR2 SMNVEV (reference sequence). The CDR3 coding sequence is TGTGCCAGCACTTCAGCGGGAACCTACGAGCAGTACTTC. Translating gives CASTSAGTYEQYF.

The chain has TRBV6-5 and TRBJ1-5; D is possibly TRBD1 (5 bases). CDR3 size: 14 residues. The germline V and J ends were trimmed by 6 bases and 5 bases, with 14 bases remaining between them. Per germline, CDR1 MNHEY and CDR2 SVGAGI. For the CDR3, the DNA is TGTGCCAGCAGCGGGTCCACGGGGGATCAGCCCCAGCATTTT. Its translation is CASSGSTGDQPQHF.